This T cell receptor (beta chain) is drawn from a study of T cells in Graves' hyperthyroidism and ophthalmopathy. Amplification of TCR beta CDR3 regions was performed using RNA transcripts as template. TCR CDR3 underwent first-round RT-PCR with the HTBI primer set. TCRdb used MiXCR to reprocess the multiplex PCR reads, holding one entry per CDR3 protein. The sample has approximately 600,000 distinct CDR3 sequences, about 14% seen once. Looked up from germline, CDR1 is SGHRS and CDR2 is YFSETQ. The V end lost 1 base, the J end lost 9 bases, and 14 bases lay between the germline ends. The CDR3 totals 14 residues. This clonotype was detected many times. The antigen remains unidentified. Study results and caveats: In the blood, most expanded thyroid clonotypes above 0.001 appeared as well.

The rearrangement links TRBV5-1 to TRBJ2-1, with D perhaps matching TRBD1 or TRBD2 (6 bases each). Sequenced material: blood. The sequence derives from a woman aged 25 to 45 with Graves' hyperthyroidism that later progressed to Graves' ophthalmopathy. CDR3 sequence reads: CASSLRGEMTEQFF. The CDR3 DNA follows: TGCGCCAGCAGCTTGAGGGGGGAGATGACTGAGCAGTTCTTC.